The following is a T cell receptor beta chain sequence with its context. Per the authors' pipeline: The assay estimated nucleated cells by amplifying reference gene primers. Some clones are missing from TCRdb's copy, which holds only in-frame ones; the method was immunoSEQ multiplex PCR. V, J and clone size are those of that table, while D and trimming were read from the DNA. The data hold about 280,000 clones, with approximately 86% observed a single time. This specimen belongs to a study of blood T cell repertoires in COVID-19. Study-wide background: Samples of COVID-19 (acute and convalescent) were obtained from the United States, Italy and Spain. PBMCs, B-cell-depleted T cells, or T cells were the source of the cDNA or gDNA that made up the material.

Germline CDR1 and CDR2: SGHAT and FQDESV (reference sequence). V lost 4 bases, J lost 2 bases, and 15 bases lay in between. The CDR3 consists of 16 residues. Source material: peripheral blood. The source is a man aged 40-49 years with active or convalescent COVID-19. The chain has TRBV11-1 and TRBJ2-1; D may be TRBD2 (6 bases). The chain's CDR3 is CASSSSGVQTYNEQFF. CDR3 coding DNA: TGTGCCAGCAGCTCTTCGGGAGTTCAAACCTACAATGAGCAGTTCTTC.